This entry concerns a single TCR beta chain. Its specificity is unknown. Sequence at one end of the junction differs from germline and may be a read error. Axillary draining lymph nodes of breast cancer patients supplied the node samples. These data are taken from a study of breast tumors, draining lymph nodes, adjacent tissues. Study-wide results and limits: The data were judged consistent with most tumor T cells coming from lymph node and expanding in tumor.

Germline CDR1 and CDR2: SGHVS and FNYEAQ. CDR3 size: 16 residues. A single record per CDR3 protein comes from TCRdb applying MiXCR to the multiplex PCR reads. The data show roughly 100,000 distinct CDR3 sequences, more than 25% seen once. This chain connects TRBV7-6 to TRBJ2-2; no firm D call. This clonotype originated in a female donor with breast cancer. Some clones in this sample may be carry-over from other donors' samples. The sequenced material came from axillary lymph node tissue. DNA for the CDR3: TGTGCCAGCAGCCTTGACCCCCTCCCGAACATCGGGGAGCTGTTTTTT. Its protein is CASSLDPLPNIGELFF.